These T cell receptor beta chains were read from a single sample in a study of cytomegalovirus exposure and HLA in healthy donors. The data were produced by immunoSEQ multiplex PCR, yet TCRdb's version contains in-frame clones alone and is incomplete. The sample comprises roughly 160,000 clones, 80% of which are singletons, and 8% to 10% rests with the top ten. Sequencing was performed on PBMCs. These receptors were collected from a man aged 18 to 29 in good health and CMV-seropositive. Both conserved end residues are part of each CDR3. D genes are given only for firm matches. Some rows mark clone size as missing; the rest say once, few, many or name a class of expanded clone.

j_call	clone_size	d_call	v_call	cdr3_nt	cdr3_aa
TRBJ1-2	.	.	TRBV6-6	TGTGCCAGCACCCCGGAGAGGGTAGCGTGGGGCTACACCTTC	CASTPERVAWGYTF
TRBJ2-7	.	TRBD1	TRBV4-1	TGCGCCAGCAAGGGGACAGGGGCCTACGAGCAGTACTTC	CASKGTGAYEQYF
TRBJ1-1	.	TRBD1	TRBV6-1	TGTGCCAGCGGAAGGACAGGGGGGGTTAGCACTGAAGCTTTCTTT	CASGRTGGVSTEAFF
TRBJ2-2	.	.	TRBV19	TGTGCCAGTAGAGTGGGAGTCTACACCGGGGAGCTGTTTTTT	CASRVGVYTGELFF
TRBJ2-2	.	.	TRBV5-6	TGTGCCAGCAGCTTGTTATGGACATCGAACACCGGGGAGCTGTTTTTT	CASSLLWTSNTGELFF
TRBJ2-7	.	TRBD1	TRBV6-4	TGTGCCAGCAGTGTCCGGGACAGAGATTACGAGCAGTACTTC	CASSVRDRDYEQYF
TRBJ2-7	.	TRBD2	TRBV7-2	TGTGCCAGCAGCTTATTGTACCGCGGGAGGGAGCAGTACTTC	CASSLLYRGREQYF
TRBJ2-7	.	TRBD1	TRBV29-1	TGCAGCGTTTCTAGACAGGGGGTTTTCGGCGAGCAGTACTTC	CSVSRQGVFGEQYF
TRBJ2-3	.	.	TRBV29-1	TGCAGTTCCCGAGAGGCGGGTTCCACAGATACGCAGTATTTT	CSSREAGSTDTQYF
TRBJ2-3	.	.	TRBV23-1	TGCGCCAGCATCCGCGGGATCGCAGATACGCAGTATTTT	CASIRGIADTQYF
TRBJ2-1	.	.	TRBV4-1	TGCGCCAGCAGCCAGCTTAGACAGATGGACAATGAGCAGTTCTTC	CASSQLRQMDNEQFF
TRBJ1-3	.	.	TRBV6-5	TGTGCCAGCATGAGGGAGCGGCGTGGAAACACCATATATTTT	CASMRERRGNTIYF
TRBJ2-7	once	TRBD1	TRBV5-1	TGCGCCAGCAGCTTGGCCGGGACAGGGCTTTTTTGGGACCAGACCTCGCCCGAGCAGTACTTC	CASSLAGTGLFWDQTSPEQYF
TRBJ1-1	once	TRBD1	TRBV19	TGTGCCAGTAGTATAAGGGACAGGGAAACTGAAGCTTTCTTT	CASSIRDRETEAFF
TRBJ2-3	.	.	TRBV5-6	TGTGCCAGCGGGCTAGCAGACCTCGGGGGGCAGTATTTT	CASGLADLGGQYF
TRBJ2-1	once	.	TRBV5-5	TGTGCCAGCAGCTTGGGAGGGCCCGAAAGGCGGTTCTTC	CASSLGGPERRFF
TRBJ1-5	few	TRBD1	TRBV7-8	TGTGCCAGCAGCTTCGGACAGGGAAGGAGCAATCAGCCCCAGCATTTT	CASSFGQGRSNQPQHF
TRBJ1-4	.	TRBD1	TRBV7-8	TGTGCCAGCAGCTTAGAGGGGGCGTCGGGGGAAAAACTGTTTTTT	CASSLEGASGEKLFF
TRBJ1-4	few	.	TRBV29-1	TGCAGCGTTGATATCGGGGGGGTGAAGGAAAAACTGTTTTTT	CSVDIGGVKEKLFF
TRBJ1-4	.	TRBD1	TRBV5-6	TGTGCCAGCAGCCCTTGGACAGGGGATGCAACTAATGAAAAACTGTTTTTT	CASSPWTGDATNEKLFF
TRBJ2-7	few	TRBD1	TRBV15	TGTGCCACCAGCTCCGGACAGGGGGCCTACGAGCAGTACTTC	CATSSGQGAYEQYF
TRBJ1-1	.	.	TRBV4-2	TGTGCCAGCAGCCACGGACAGACAACAACAGCTGAAGCTTTCTTT	CASSHGQTTTAEAFF
TRBJ2-1	.	TRBD1	TRBV6-5	TGTGCCAGCAGTTACTCAACAGGGGGAAGTTACAATGAGCAGTTCTTC	CASSYSTGGSYNEQFF
TRBJ1-5	.	.	TRBV6-6	TGTGCCAGCAACGAAAGGGGTTACCGAAATCAGCCCCAGCATTTT	CASNERGYRNQPQHF
TRBJ2-7	.	TRBD1	TRBV10-3	TGTGCCATCAGGAGACAGGGGCCAACCTACGAGCAGTACTTC	CAIRRQGPTYEQYF
TRBJ2-7	once	.	TRBV21-1	TGTGCCAGCAGCAAAGTCCTTCCTCCGACAGACCCCTACGAGCAGTACTTC	CASSKVLPPTDPYEQYF
TRBJ2-1	.	TRBD2	TRBV10-3	TGTGCCATCAGTGAGCCCATAGCGGGGGCCGCCTACAATGAGCAGTTCTTC	CAISEPIAGAAYNEQFF
TRBJ1-4	.	.	TRBV5-6	TGTGCCAGCAGCTTACAGGGCTCTAATGAAAAACTGTTTTTT	CASSLQGSNEKLFF
TRBJ1-6	few	TRBD1	TRBV18	TGTGCCAGCTCACCCGGACAGGCTAATTCACCCCTCCACTTT	CASSPGQANSPLHF
TRBJ2-3	.	.	TRBV30	TGTGCCTGGAGTTTCAGGGGTATCACAGATACGCAGTATTTT	CAWSFRGITDTQYF
TRBJ2-1	.	.	TRBV2	TGTGCCAGCAGCCCAGCGGGACATACGTACAATGAGCAGTTCTTC	CASSPAGHTYNEQFF
TRBJ1-5	.	.	TRBV18	TGTGCCAGCTCGCCGAACTATAGCAATCAGCCCCAGCATTTT	CASSPNYSNQPQHF
TRBJ2-1	.	TRBD2	TRBV19	TGTGCCAGTAGCCGATGGGGGGCTAGCGGGACTCGGAGCTCCTACAATGAGCAGTTCTTC	CASSRWGASGTRSSYNEQFF
TRBJ2-3	.	.	TRBV10-1	TGCGCCAGCAGTGAGTATCGGGGAAGCACAGATACGCAGTATTTT	CASSEYRGSTDTQYF
TRBJ1-2	.	.	TRBV4-1	TGCGCCAGCAGCCAAGATCGCGTGGACTATGGCTACACCTTC	CASSQDRVDYGYTF
TRBJ2-1	.	TRBD2	TRBV15	TGTGCCACCAGCGCCAATCGAAGGGCGGGAGTTGACTACAATGAGCAGTTCTTC	CATSANRRAGVDYNEQFF
TRBJ2-1	.	TRBD1	TRBV27	TGTGCCAGCAGTTTCCGTCAGGGGGCCTACAATGAGCAGTTCTTC	CASSFRQGAYNEQFF
TRBJ2-1	.	.	TRBV7-9	TGTGCCAGCAGCTTAAGGCGGCATGAGCAGTTCTTC	CASSLRRHEQFF
TRBJ1-2	few	.	TRBV30	TGTGCCTGGAGGGTGAGCGGCCGGGCGAACTATGGCTACACCTTC	CAWRVSGRANYGYTF
TRBJ2-2	once	.	TRBV19	TGTGCCAGTAGTTCCCCGGGTAGCGGTCCGGGCACCGGGGAGCTGTTTTTT	CASSSPGSGPGTGELFF
TRBJ1-5	once	TRBD1	TRBV6-4	TGTGCCAGCAGTAAAAGACAGGGGCGAATCTGTCAGCCCCAGCATTTT	CASSKRQGRICQPQHF
TRBJ2-1	.	TRBD2	TRBV19	TGTGCCAGTAGTATAGCGGGAGGGCGTGGTGAGCAGTTCTTC	CASSIAGGRGEQFF
TRBJ2-7	.	TRBD2	TRBV11-1	TGTGCCAGCAGCCCCCGACTAGCGGGAGCCTCCTACGAGCAGTACTTC	CASSPRLAGASYEQYF
TRBJ1-1	.	TRBD1	TRBV13	TGTGCCAGCAGCCGAACTCCGGGACAGGGGAACACTGAAGCTTTCTTT	CASSRTPGQGNTEAFF
TRBJ2-5	.	TRBD1	TRBV30	TGTGCCTGGAGCCTTGACAGGGAAGAGACCCAGTACTTC	CAWSLDREETQYF
TRBJ2-3	.	.	TRBV7-6	TGTGCCAGCAGCTTAGCCCAACCCTGGGCCACAGATACGCAGTATTTT	CASSLAQPWATDTQYF
TRBJ1-2	few	.	TRBV19	TGTGCCAGTAGTATCGAACAGCTTAACTATGGCTACACCTTC	CASSIEQLNYGYTF
TRBJ1-1	.	.	TRBV27	TGTGCCAGCAGCGCTTTTTCGGGGGGGACTGAAGCTTTCTTT	CASSAFSGGTEAFF
TRBJ1-4	.	.	TRBV5-1	TGCGCCAGCAGCCATCTGACAGCAACTAATGAAAAACTGTTTTTT	CASSHLTATNEKLFF
TRBJ2-4	.	TRBD1	TRBV10-3	TGTGCCACTTCCGGGACAGGGGATAAAAACATTCAGTACTTC	CATSGTGDKNIQYF
TRBJ2-3	.	TRBD2	TRBV7-8	TGTGCCAGCAGCCTACCGGGACTAGCTACTCCGGCAGATACGCAGTATTTT	CASSLPGLATPADTQYF
TRBJ2-1	.	TRBD1	TRBV5-1	TGCGCCAGCAGCCGGACAGGGCCTTACAATGAGCAGTTCTTC	CASSRTGPYNEQFF
TRBJ2-7	.	TRBD1	TRBV5-1	TGCGCCAGCAGCCCCTGGGCCCCGGGACAGGGCAACTACGAGCAGTACTTC	CASSPWAPGQGNYEQYF
TRBJ2-7	.	.	TRBV7-9	TGTGCCAGCAGCTTTGGAGGTGGGGACTACGAGCAGTACTTC	CASSFGGGDYEQYF
TRBJ2-7	.	TRBD2	TRBV13	TGTGCCAGCAGCCGGAGAGGACTAGCGAACTACGAGCAGTACTTC	CASSRRGLANYEQYF
TRBJ2-7	.	.	TRBV11-2	TGTGCCAGCAGCTTCTATACTAGCAAACACGAGCAGTACTTC	CASSFYTSKHEQYF
TRBJ2-1	.	.	TRBV7-9	TGTGCCAGCAGCCCGGTGTCTTCGGGGGAGCAGTTCTTC	CASSPVSSGEQFF
TRBJ2-1	.	TRBD2	TRBV29-1	TGCAGCGTTAGCGGGGGAGTCAATGAGCAGTTCTTC	CSVSGGVNEQFF